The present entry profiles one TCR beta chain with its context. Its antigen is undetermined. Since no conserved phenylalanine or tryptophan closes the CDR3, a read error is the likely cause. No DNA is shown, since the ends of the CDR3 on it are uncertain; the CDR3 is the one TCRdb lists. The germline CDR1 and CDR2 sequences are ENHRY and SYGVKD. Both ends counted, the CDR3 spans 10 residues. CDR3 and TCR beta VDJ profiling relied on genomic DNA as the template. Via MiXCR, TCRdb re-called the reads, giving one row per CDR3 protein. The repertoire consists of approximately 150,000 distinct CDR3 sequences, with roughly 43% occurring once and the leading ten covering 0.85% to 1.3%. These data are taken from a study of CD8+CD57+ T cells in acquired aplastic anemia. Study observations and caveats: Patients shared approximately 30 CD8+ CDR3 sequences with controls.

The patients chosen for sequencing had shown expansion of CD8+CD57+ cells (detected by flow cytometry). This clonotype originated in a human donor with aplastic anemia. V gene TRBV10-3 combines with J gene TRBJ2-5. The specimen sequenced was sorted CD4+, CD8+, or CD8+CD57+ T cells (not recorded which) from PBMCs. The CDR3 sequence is CASSCRTHHS.